One sample yielded the 7 T cell receptor beta chains listed below, sequenced in a study of blood T cell repertoires in COVID-19. Produced via immunoSEQ multiplex PCR; TCRdb's table is partial and in-frame only. The sample gives roughly 180,000 clones, roughly 80% of which show up once; around 6% is in the top ten. The sample consisted of PBMCs or T cells enriched from blood (not recorded which). These receptors were obtained from a woman between 35 and 50 years old with acute COVID-19.

J is TRBJ2-5 and V is TRBV15, with D tentatively TRBD1 (6 bases). The germline V gene has CDR1 LNHNV and CDR2 YYDKDF (reference sequence). Trimming took 1 base from V and 5 from J, leaving 14 bases between them. This CDR3 is built from 15 residues. CDR3 in amino acids: CATSRAPTQGETQYF. DNA for the CDR3: TGTGCCACCAGCAGAGCTCCTACACAGGGTGAGACCCAGTACTTC. Supplemented by reference TRBV15 and TRBJ2-5, the full variable domain reads DAMVIQNPRYQVTQFGKPVTLSCSQTLNHNVMYWYQQKSSQAPKLLFHYYDKDFNNEADTPDNFQSRRPNTSFCFLDIRSPGLGDTAMYLCATSRAPTQGETQYFGPGTRLLVL.

The chain recombines TRBV7-8 with TRBJ2-3; 9 nucleotides line up with TRBD2. The V and J ends lost 6 bases and 4 bases, in that order; junction bases with no gene match: 8. The length of the CDR3 is 15 residues. Germline V gene sequence: CDR1 SGHVS, CDR2 FQNEAQ. Here the CDR3 reads CASSFLAGSADTQYF. CDR3 DNA: TGTGCCAGCAGTTTTCTAGCGGGAAGCGCAGATACGCAGTATTTT.

The chain uses TRBV13 and TRBJ2-3; 11 bases match TRBD2. The V gene end was trimmed by 1 base and the J gene end by 4 bases; junction bases not matched to a gene: 4. The CDR3 runs to 16 residues. In germline, CDR1 is PRHDT, CDR2 FYEKMQ (reference sequence). CDR3 in amino acids: CASSLVSGREPDTQYF. CDR3 DNA: TGTGCCAGCAGCTTAGTTAGCGGGAGGGAACCAGATACGCAGTATTTT.

This chain joins TRBV13 and TRBJ2-7, with TRBD2 matching 7 bases. After removal of 4 bases from V and 6 bases from J, the junction contained 12 bases not matched to a gene. The CDR3 has 15 amino acids. The germline V gene has CDR1 PRHDT and CDR2 FYEKMQ (reference sequence). CDR3 nucleotide sequence: TGTGCCAGCAGCTCAACCGGGACTATTAGCCTCGAGCAGTACTTC. The encoded protein is CASSSTGTISLEQYF.

The rearrangement links TRBV18 to TRBJ2-3; 7 nucleotides line up with TRBD2. V lost 2 bases to trimming and J lost 13 bases; unmatched junction nucleotides: 18. This CDR3 is 16 amino acids long. The germline CDR1 and CDR2 sequences are KGHSH and LQKENI. CDR3 residues: CASSPIQLTTAGREYF. CDR3 bases: TGTGCCAGCTCACCAATCCAGCTCACCACAGCGGGGAGGGAGTATTTT.

This chain uses TRBV28 with TRBJ1-4; TRBD1 aligns across 10 bases. The V gene's germline CDR1 is MDHEN and CDR2 SYDVKM. CDR3 size: 16 residues. V dropped 6 bases and J dropped 7; count of bases not matched to a gene: 11. CDR3 bases: TGTGCCAGCAGCCAAAGGACAGGGGGAAGGGCTGAAAAACTGTTTTTT. Its translation: CASSQRTGGRAEKLFF. The whole variable domain, remainder taken from reference TRBV28 and TRBJ1-4, is DVKVTQSSRYLVKRTGEKVFLECVQDMDHENMFWYRQDPGLGLRLIYFSYDVKMKEKGDIPEGYSVSREKKERFSLILESASTNQTSMYLCASSQRTGGRAEKLFFGSGTQLSVL.

This sequence joins TRBV5-1 and TRBJ1-2, with D perhaps matching TRBD1 (6 bases). The CDR3 consists of 15 residues. Looked up from germline, CDR1 is SGHRS and CDR2 is YFSETQ. Trimming took off 2 bases at V and 4 bases at J, with 15 bases between the two ends. CDR3 DNA: TGCGCCAGCAGCTTCCCGGAAAGGGGGAGCTATGGCTACACCTTC. It encodes CASSFPERGSYGYTF.